The clone carrying this TCR beta chain was seen at least ten times. Authors of the study amplified TCR beta CDR3 regions from RNA transcripts. The study used the HTBI primer set for a first-round RT-PCR of the TCR CDR3. Via MiXCR, TCRdb re-called the multiplex PCR reads, giving one row per CDR3 protein. The sample contains roughly 840,000 distinct CDR3 sequences, approximately 40% of which appear only once. The data originate from a study of T cells in Graves' hyperthyroidism and ophthalmopathy. This clonotype was sampled from a young man with Graves' hyperthyroidism. The sequencing sample was made of blood.

CDR3 protein: CSASHGGMNTEAFF. The CDR3 DNA is TGCAGTGCTAGTCACGGCGGTATGAACACTGAAGCTTTCTTT. V usage is TRBV20-1 and J usage is TRBJ1-1, with D unresolved. Per germline, CDR1 DFQATT and CDR2 SNEGSKA (reference sequence). CDR3 size: 14 residues. Between the trimmed V and J ends, which lost 3 bases and 0 bases, there was a span of 11 bases.